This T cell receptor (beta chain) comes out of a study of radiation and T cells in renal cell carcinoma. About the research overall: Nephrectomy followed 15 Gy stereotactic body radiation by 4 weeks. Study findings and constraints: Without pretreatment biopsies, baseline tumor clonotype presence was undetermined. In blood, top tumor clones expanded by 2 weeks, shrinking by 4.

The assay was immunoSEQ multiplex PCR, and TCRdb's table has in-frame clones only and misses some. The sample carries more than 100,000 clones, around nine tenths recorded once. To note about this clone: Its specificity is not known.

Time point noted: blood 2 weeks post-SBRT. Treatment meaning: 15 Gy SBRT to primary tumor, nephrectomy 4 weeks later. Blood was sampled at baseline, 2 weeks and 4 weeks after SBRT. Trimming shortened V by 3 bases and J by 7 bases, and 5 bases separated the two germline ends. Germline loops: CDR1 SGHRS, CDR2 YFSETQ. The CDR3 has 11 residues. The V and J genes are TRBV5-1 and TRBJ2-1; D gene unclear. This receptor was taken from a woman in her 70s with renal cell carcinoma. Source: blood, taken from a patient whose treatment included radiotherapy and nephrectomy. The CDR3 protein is CASSSKNEQFF. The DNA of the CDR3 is TGCGCCAGCAGCTCAAAGAATGAGCAGTTCTTC.